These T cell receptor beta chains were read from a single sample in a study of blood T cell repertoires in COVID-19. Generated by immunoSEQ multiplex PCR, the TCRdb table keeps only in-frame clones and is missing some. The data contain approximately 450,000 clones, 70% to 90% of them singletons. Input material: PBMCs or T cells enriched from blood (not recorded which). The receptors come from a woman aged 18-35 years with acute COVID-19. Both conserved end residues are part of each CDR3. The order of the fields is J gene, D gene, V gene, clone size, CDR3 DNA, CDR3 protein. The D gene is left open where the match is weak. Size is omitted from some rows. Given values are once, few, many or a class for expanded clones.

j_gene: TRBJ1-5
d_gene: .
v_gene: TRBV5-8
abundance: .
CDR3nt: TGTGCCAGCAGCTTGGCCGGGGGGAAGCAGCCCCAGCATTTT
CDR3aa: CASSLAGGKQPQHF

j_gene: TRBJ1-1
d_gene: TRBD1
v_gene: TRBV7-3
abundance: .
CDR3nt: TGTGCCAGCAGCCCGGGACAGGGGAACACTGAAGCTTTCTTT
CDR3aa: CASSPGQGNTEAFF

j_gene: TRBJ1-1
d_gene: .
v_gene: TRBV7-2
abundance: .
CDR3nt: TGTGCCAGCAGCTTAAGGATGGGCAGCTTGAACACTGAAGCTTTCTTT
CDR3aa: CASSLRMGSLNTEAFF

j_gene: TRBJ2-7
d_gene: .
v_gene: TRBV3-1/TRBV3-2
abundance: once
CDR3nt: TGTGCCAGCAGCCTGATGAGGGTGGGGGAGCAGTACTTC
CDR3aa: CASSLMRVGEQYF

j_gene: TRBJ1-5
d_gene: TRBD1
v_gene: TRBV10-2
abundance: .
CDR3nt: TGCGCCAGCAGTGAAAGAGGGGGCGGCATGTGGCCCCAGCATTTT
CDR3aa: CASSERGGGMWPQHF

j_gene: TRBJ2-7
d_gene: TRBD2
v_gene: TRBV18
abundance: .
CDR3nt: TGTGCCAGCTCACCAACTCTCACTAGCGTTGACTACGAGCAGTACTTC
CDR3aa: CASSPTLTSVDYEQYF

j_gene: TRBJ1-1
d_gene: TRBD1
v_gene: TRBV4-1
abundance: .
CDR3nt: TGCGCCAGCAGCCAAGAGGACAGGGACACTGAAGCTTTCTTT
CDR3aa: CASSQEDRDTEAFF

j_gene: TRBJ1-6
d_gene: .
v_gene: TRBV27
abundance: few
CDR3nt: TGTGCCAGCAGTTTAGGACAGAAAAATTCACCCCTCCACTTT
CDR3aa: CASSLGQKNSPLHF

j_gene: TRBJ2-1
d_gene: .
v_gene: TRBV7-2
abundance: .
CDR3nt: TGTGCCAGCAGCTTTAGGCGGGACAATGAGCAGTTCTTC
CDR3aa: CASSFRRDNEQFF

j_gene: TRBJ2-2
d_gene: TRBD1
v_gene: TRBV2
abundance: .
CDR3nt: TGTGCCGACAGGGGAGTAGGGACCGGGGAGCTGTTTTTT
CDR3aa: CADRGVGTGELFF

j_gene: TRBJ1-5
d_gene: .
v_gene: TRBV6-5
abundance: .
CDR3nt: TGTGCCAGCAGTTACGAGGGTTTGTCGCCCCAGCATTTT
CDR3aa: CASSYEGLSPQHF

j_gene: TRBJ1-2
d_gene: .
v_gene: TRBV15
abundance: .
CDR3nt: TGTGCCACCAGCAGTCCACAGGGAGCCGGATCCTATGGCTACACCTTC
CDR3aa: CATSSPQGAGSYGYTF

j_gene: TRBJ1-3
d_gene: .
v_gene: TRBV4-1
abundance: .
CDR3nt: TGCGCCAGCAGCAGGGGATCTCTCTGGTATTTT
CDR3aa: CASSRGSLWYF

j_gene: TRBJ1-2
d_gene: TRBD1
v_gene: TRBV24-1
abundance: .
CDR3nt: TGTGCCACCAATGGACAGGGGGGCGGCTACACCTTC
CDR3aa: CATNGQGGGYTF

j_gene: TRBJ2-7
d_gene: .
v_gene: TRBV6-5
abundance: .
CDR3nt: TGTGCCAGCAAATTTCAAGCCAGGGACTACGAGCAGTACTTC
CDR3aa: CASKFQARDYEQYF

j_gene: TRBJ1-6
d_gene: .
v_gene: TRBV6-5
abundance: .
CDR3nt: TGTGCCAGCAGTTACCACCGGGACATTAATTCACCCCTCCACTTT
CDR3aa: CASSYHRDINSPLHF

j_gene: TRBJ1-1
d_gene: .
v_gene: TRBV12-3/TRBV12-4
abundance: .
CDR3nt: TGTGCCAGCAGCTTCGGACTCACTGAAGCTTTCTTT
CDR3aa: CASSFGLTEAFF

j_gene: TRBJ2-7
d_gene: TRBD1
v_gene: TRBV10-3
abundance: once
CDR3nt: TGTGCCACCCGACAGGGGACCTACGAGCAGTACTTC
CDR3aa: CATRQGTYEQYF

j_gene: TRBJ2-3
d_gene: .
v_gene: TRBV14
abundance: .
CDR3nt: TGTGCCAGCAGCCTCAAGAGAGATACGCAGTATTTT
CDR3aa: CASSLKRDTQYF

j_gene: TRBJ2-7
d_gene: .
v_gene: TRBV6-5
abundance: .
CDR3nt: TGTGCCACTAAACGGGGAACCGGGTATGACGAGCAGTACTTC
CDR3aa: CATKRGTGYDEQYF

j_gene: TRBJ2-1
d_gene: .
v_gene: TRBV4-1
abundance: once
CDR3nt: TGCGCCAGCAGCCAAGCCAGGGTAGAGGAGCAGTTCTTC
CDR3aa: CASSQARVEEQFF

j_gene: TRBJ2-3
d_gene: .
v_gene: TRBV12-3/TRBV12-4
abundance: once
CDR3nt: TGTGCCAGCAGTTTCCCCGGAGATACGCAGTATTTT
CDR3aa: CASSFPGDTQYF

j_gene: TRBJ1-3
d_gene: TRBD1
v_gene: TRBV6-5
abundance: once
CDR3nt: TGTGCCAGCAGTTCAGACAGGGGTTTTGGAAACACCATATATTTT
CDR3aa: CASSSDRGFGNTIYF

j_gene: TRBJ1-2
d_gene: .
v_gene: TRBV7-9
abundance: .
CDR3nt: TGTGCCAGCAGCTCTGAACTCCGGGACATTATTTACTATGGTGGCTACACCTTC
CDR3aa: CASSSELRDIIYYGGYTF

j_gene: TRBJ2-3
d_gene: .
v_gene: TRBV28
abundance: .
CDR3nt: TGTGCCAGCAGTTTATGGGAGAGGTCAGATACGCAGTATTTT
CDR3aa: CASSLWERSDTQYF

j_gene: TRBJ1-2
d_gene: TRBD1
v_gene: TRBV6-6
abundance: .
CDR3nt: TGTGCCAGCAGTCGTCTCCAGGGACAGGGGGGTTATAACTATGGCTACACCTTC
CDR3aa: CASSRLQGQGGYNYGYTF

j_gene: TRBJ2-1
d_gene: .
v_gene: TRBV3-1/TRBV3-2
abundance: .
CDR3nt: TGTGCCAGCAGCCAACGACAGTGGCCTGGTGAGCAGTTCTTC
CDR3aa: CASSQRQWPGEQFF

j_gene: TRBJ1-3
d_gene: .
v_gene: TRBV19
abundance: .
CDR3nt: TGTGCCAGTAGTATATTGGCAGGGGCTGGAAACACCATATATTTT
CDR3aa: CASSILAGAGNTIYF